This TCR beta chain comes out of a study of T cells expressing NK-cell markers. Whole-study context: Source material for TCR beta repertoires consisted of sorted CD3+CD56+NKG2C+, CD3+CD56+NKG2C- and CD3+CD56-NKG2C+ T cells. Among the eight sequenced donors, seven tested HCMV-seropositive and one tested seronegative.

TCR beta cDNA was generated via 5'RACE template switching incorporating UMIs. TCRdb re-called the 5' RACE reads, yielding one record per CDR3 amino acid sequence without DNA. In total, the table holds 30,000 or so distinct CDR3 sequences. This receptor was identified in a woman between 18 and 70 years old in good health. Sequencing used blood T cells: a sorted CD56 or NKG2C T cell subset, CD4+ or CD8+ T cells, or bulk PBMC T cells (not recorded which).

This CDR3 reads CASSQEGLAGGSTDTQYF. V gene TRBV4-1 combines with J gene TRBJ2-3; TCRdb selects TRBD2, and the lack of DNA leaves this call unchecked. Germline V gene lookup returns CDR1 MGHRA and CDR2 YSYEKL. The CDR3 loop spans 18 amino acids.